The 5 T cell receptor beta chains presented below share a single source sample, sequenced in a study of shared clonotypes between healthy human individuals. Some clones are missing from TCRdb's copy, which holds only in-frame ones; the method was immunoSEQ multiplex PCR. In the table there are about 960,000 clones, more than 75% of which are singletons. Sequences were obtained from memory CD4+ T cells sorted from blood. Subset meaning: CD45RA-negative fraction. The receptors originated from a man aged 18 to 30 in good health.

The rearrangement joins TRBV9 to TRBJ1-1; a weak D match, TRBD1 (6 bases). The CDR3 sequence is 15 residues long. From germline, CDR1 is SGDLS and CDR2 YYNGEE. V lost 5 bases and J lost 2, with 16 bases in between. The CDR3 nucleotides are TGTGCCAGCAGTGGGGGAAGGGGGTTAAACACTGAAGCTTTCTTT. Protein product: CASSGGRGLNTEAFF.

V and J are TRBV5-6 and TRBJ2-7; 9 bases line up with TRBD1. Germline V gene data show CDR1 as SGHDT and CDR2 as YYEEEE. V lost 3 bases, J lost 3 bases, and 4 bases stayed unmatched. The CDR3 is 14 residues long. CDR3 protein: CASSSGQGHYEQYF. The CDR3 coding sequence is TGTGCCAGCAGCTCGGGACAGGGCCACTACGAGCAGTACTTC.

The rearrangement joins TRBV5-6 to TRBJ2-7; D is perhaps TRBD1 (6 bases). V lost 2 bases, J lost 2 bases, and 14 bases lay in between. The CDR3 loop spans 15 amino acids. Germline V CDR1 and CDR2: SGHDT, YYEEEE. CDR3 loop: CASSFTQGNTYEQYF. As DNA, the CDR3 is TGTGCCAGCAGCTTTACACAGGGAAACACCTACGAGCAGTACTTC.

The chain recombines TRBV12-5 with TRBJ1-2; 9 bases agree with TRBD1. J gave up 3 bases and V 2 bases, and 16 bases lay outside the gene matches. The CDR3 has 19 residues. Per the germline V gene, CDR1 is LGHNT and CDR2 is FRNRAP. The CDR3 here is CASGLTHKLDRGGDYGYTF. Written as DNA, the CDR3 is TGTGCTAGTGGTTTGACCCATAAACTGGACAGGGGAGGAGACTATGGCTACACCTTC.

On this clone: One junction end does not reproduce the germline sequence, and a read error may be involved. This chain uses TRBV7-7 with TRBJ1-1; maybe TRBD1 (6 bases). This CDR3 spans 18 amino acids. Looked up from germline, CDR1 is SSHAT and CDR2 is FNYEAQ (reference sequence). The chain's CDR3 is CASSPERDGQQGRTEAFF. As DNA, the CDR3 is TGTGCTAGCAGCCCAGAACGCGATGGACAGCAGGGGAGGACTGAAGCTTTCTTT.